These T cell receptor beta chains were read from a single sample in a study of beta chain features in type 1 diabetes. Assay used: immunoSEQ multiplex PCR; TCRdb lists only in-frame clones, some missing. This table has 300,000 to 350,000 clones, around 9% appearing once. The specimen was central memory CD4+ T cells from blood. The receptors stem from a man aged 25 to 40 with type 1 diabetes. CDR3s include the opening cysteine and the closing phenylalanine or tryptophan. Fields, in order: clone size, J gene, V gene, D gene, CDR3 protein, CDR3 DNA. A D gene is named only where the DNA matches it firmly. Rows give clone size only sometimes, using once, few, many, or a class for an expanded clone.

clone size: .
J gene: TRBJ2-7
V gene: TRBV7-2
D gene: .
CDR3 protein: CASSLAWQATYEQYF
CDR3 DNA: TGTGCCAGCAGCTTAGCGTGGCAGGCTACCTACGAGCAGTACTTC

clone size: .
J gene: TRBJ1-2
V gene: TRBV6-6
D gene: .
CDR3 protein: CASSYSSEGYYGYTF
CDR3 DNA: TGTGCCAGCAGTTACTCTTCCGAGGGCTACTATGGCTACACCTTC

clone size: few
J gene: TRBJ1-5
V gene: TRBV2
D gene: TRBD1
CDR3 protein: CASSRQGADQPQHF
CDR3 DNA: TGTGCCAGCAGTCGACAGGGGGCTGATCAGCCCCAGCATTTT

clone size: .
J gene: TRBJ1-1
V gene: TRBV7-2
D gene: .
CDR3 protein: CASSPRKGMNTEAFF
CDR3 DNA: TGTGCCAGCAGCCCCCGTAAGGGGATGAACACTGAAGCTTTCTTT

clone size: few
J gene: TRBJ1-6
V gene: TRBV27
D gene: TRBD1
CDR3 protein: CASNPTGIHNSPLHF
CDR3 DNA: TGTGCCAGCAATCCGACAGGGATTCATAATTCACCCCTCCACTTT

clone size: few
J gene: TRBJ1-2
V gene: TRBV7-2
D gene: .
CDR3 protein: CASSLGSGRDYGYTF
CDR3 DNA: TGTGCCAGCAGCTTAGGTTCGGGGAGGGACTATGGCTACACCTTC

clone size: .
J gene: TRBJ2-7
V gene: TRBV11-2
D gene: .
CDR3 protein: CASSVPGSLREQYF
CDR3 DNA: TGTGCCAGCAGCGTCCCGGGCTCACTGCGGGAGCAGTACTTC

clone size: few
J gene: TRBJ2-5
V gene: TRBV4-3
D gene: .
CDR3 protein: CASSPLLADSGTQYF
CDR3 DNA: TGCGCCAGCAGCCCCCTCTTGGCGGACTCAGGGACCCAGTACTTC

clone size: .
J gene: TRBJ1-6
V gene: TRBV5-6
D gene: .
CDR3 protein: CASEVSYNSPLHF
CDR3 DNA: TGTGCCAGCGAAGTCTCCTATAATTCACCCCTCCACTTT

clone size: .
J gene: TRBJ1-4
V gene: TRBV6-6
D gene: TRBD1
CDR3 protein: CASNSRGVDEKLFF
CDR3 DNA: TGTGCCAGCAACTCCAGGGGGGTGGATGAAAAACTGTTTTTT

clone size: .
J gene: TRBJ2-3
V gene: TRBV5-1
D gene: TRBD1
CDR3 protein: CASSLEGGQIDTQYF
CDR3 DNA: TGCGCCAGCAGCTTGGAAGGGGGCCAGATAGATACGCAGTATTTT

clone size: .
J gene: TRBJ1-6
V gene: TRBV27
D gene: TRBD1
CDR3 protein: CASSLGPGTGSKGESPLHF
CDR3 DNA: TGTGCCAGCAGTTTAGGTCCCGGGACAGGGTCCAAGGGTGAATCACCCCTCCACTTT

clone size: .
J gene: TRBJ2-2
V gene: TRBV30
D gene: TRBD2
CDR3 protein: CAWSIQRGITGELFF
CDR3 DNA: TGTGCCTGGAGTATCCAGCGGGGGATCACCGGGGAGCTGTTTTTT

clone size: .
J gene: TRBJ2-3
V gene: TRBV11-2
D gene: .
CDR3 protein: CASSLDSRTDTQYF
CDR3 DNA: TGTGCCAGCAGCTTAGACAGCCGCACAGATACGCAGTATTTT

clone size: .
J gene: TRBJ1-5
V gene: TRBV30
D gene: .
CDR3 protein: CAWSVRAGQPQHF
CDR3 DNA: TGTGCCTGGAGTGTACGGGCTGGGCAGCCCCAGCATTTT

clone size: few
J gene: TRBJ2-5
V gene: TRBV7-2
D gene: .
CDR3 protein: CASSFLGLETQYF
CDR3 DNA: TGTGCCAGCAGCTTTTTGGGGCTGGAGACCCAGTACTTC

clone size: many
J gene: TRBJ1-1
V gene: TRBV19
D gene: .
CDR3 protein: CASSISATRGLEAFF
CDR3 DNA: TGTGCCAGTAGTATCAGTGCCACCCGGGGCCTTGAAGCTTTCTTT

clone size: .
J gene: TRBJ2-7
V gene: TRBV2
D gene: .
CDR3 protein: CASKRGESVGEQYF
CDR3 DNA: TGTGCCAGCAAAAGGGGGGAATCCGTAGGCGAGCAGTACTTC

clone size: .
J gene: TRBJ2-5
V gene: TRBV7-2
D gene: .
CDR3 protein: CASSLWSSQTQYF
CDR3 DNA: TGTGCCAGCAGCTTATGGTCGTCGCAGACCCAGTACTTC

clone size: .
J gene: TRBJ2-7
V gene: TRBV20-1
D gene: .
CDR3 protein: CSAASTNEQYF
CDR3 DNA: TGCAGTGCTGCCTCGACTAACGAGCAGTACTTC

clone size: few
J gene: TRBJ2-1
V gene: TRBV2
D gene: .
CDR3 protein: CASSVRYRSYNEQFF
CDR3 DNA: TGTGCCAGCAGTGTACGGTACCGCTCCTACAATGAGCAGTTCTTC

clone size: .
J gene: TRBJ1-2
V gene: TRBV6-5
D gene: TRBD1
CDR3 protein: CASSYRNPGQRNGYTF
CDR3 DNA: TGTGCCAGCAGTTACCGAAATCCGGGACAGAGGAATGGCTACACCTTC

clone size: .
J gene: TRBJ2-3
V gene: TRBV11-2
D gene: .
CDR3 protein: CASSSHPSTDTQYF
CDR3 DNA: TGTGCCAGCAGCTCGCACCCGAGCACAGATACGCAGTATTTT

clone size: few
J gene: TRBJ2-3
V gene: TRBV2
D gene: .
CDR3 protein: CASRPGVTDTQYF
CDR3 DNA: TGTGCCAGCAGGCCCGGAGTGACAGATACGCAGTATTTT

clone size: .
J gene: TRBJ1-2
V gene: TRBV25-1
D gene: .
CDR3 protein: CASSGRGRGYTF
CDR3 DNA: TGTGCCAGCAGTGGCAGGGGACGGGGCTACACCTTC